A single T cell receptor (beta chain) is shown here with its context. Its antigen is as yet unknown. The data originate from a study of graft-versus-host responses after intestinal transplantation. The V end was cut by 1 base, the J end by 9 bases, with 11 bases between. Germline CDR1 reads MNHNS; CDR2 reads SASEGT. The CDR3 consists of 13 residues. Here immunoSEQ multiplex PCR was the method, and the copy in TCRdb shows in-frame clones only, minus some. The table lists about 93,000 clones, roughly 80% of them singletons, with approximately 0.78% in the top ten. The rearrangement uses TRBV6-1 and TRBJ2-3; D is undetermined. This clonotype originated in a human donor who received an intestinal transplant. The sample here was unstimulated CD4+ T cells sorted from spleen or lymph node cells, taken before intestinal transplant. The CDR3: CASSEERQSTQYF. The DNA for the CDR3 is TGTGCCAGCAGTGAAGAGCGCCAGTCCACGCAGTATTTT.